The entry below describes one TCR beta chain. The antigen is not known. The sample originates from a study of Ad26.COV2.S vaccination and SARS-CoV-2 variants. Treatment of the sample: over 15 received Ad26.COV2.S at low or high dose, single or two shots; 5 received placebo; per-sample allocation not given. After the first vaccine or placebo injection, samples were drawn on day 63. Study-level results: After vaccination, reports described spike-specific CD8+ and CD4+ T cell responses as showing substantial breadth.

Using immunoSEQ multiplex PCR, the repertoire was profiled, and TCRdb retains in-frame clones only, with some absent. In the table there are roughly 270,000 clones, roughly 86% of which are singletons. From germline, CDR1 is SGHTA and CDR2 FQGNSA. The V end was cut by 5 bases, the J end by 5 bases, with 14 bases between. The CDR3 has 14 residues. The receptor was isolated from a person between 18 and 59 years old who received the Ad26.COV2.S COVID-19 vaccine or a placebo. Material: peripheral blood, obtained in a trial of Ad26.COV2.S vaccine versus placebo. This chain connects TRBV7-2 to TRBJ2-3; D call uncertain. The CDR3 here is CASSQNQGKDTQYF. CDR3 coding DNA: TGTGCCAGCAGCCAAAACCAAGGAAAAGATACGCAGTATTTT.